What follows are 19 T cell receptor beta chains derived from one specimen sequenced in a study of blood T cell repertoires in COVID-19. Measured with immunoSEQ multiplex PCR; TCRdb has only the in-frame clones, and not every one. The sample holds about 69,000 clones, around 77% seen once. What was sequenced was peripheral blood. Every receptor here comes from a man in his 60s with acute or convalescent COVID-19.

This chain joins TRBV5-4 and TRBJ2-3, with D possibly TRBD2 on 6 matching bases. Between the trimmed V and J ends, which lost 0 bases and 5 bases, there was a span of 19 bases. CDR3 length: 17 residues. Germline V gene lookup returns CDR1 SGHNT and CDR2 YYREEE (reference sequence). DNA for the CDR3: TGTGCCAGCAGCTTGGCTGGCGCACGGGGGAAGGAAGATACGCAGTATTTT. Translating gives CASSLAGARGKEDTQYF.

This clone was picked up one time. The gene calls are TRBV6-5 and TRBJ2-1; D might be TRBD1 (6 bases). Per germline, CDR1 MNHEY and CDR2 SVGAGI. The V end lost 2 bases, the J end lost 8 bases, and 16 bases lay between the germline ends. The CDR3 spans 15 residues. CDR3 nucleotides: TGTGCCAGCAGTTACCACAGGGCGGCAGGCGATGAGCAGTTCTTC. Protein sequence: CASSYHRAAGDEQFF.

The J gene is TRBJ1-1, the V gene TRBV2; 9 nucleotides agree with TRBD1. The J segment lost 7 bases and the V segment lost 4 bases, leaving 7 bases of the junction unmatched. The CDR3 totals 14 residues. Germline assignment: CDR1 SNHLY and CDR2 FYNNEI. The CDR3 sequence is CASSGRDREGEAFF. In DNA, the CDR3 is TGTGCCAGCAGTGGCCGGGACAGGGAGGGTGAAGCTTTCTTT.

The gene calls are TRBV27 and TRBJ1-1, with D possibly being TRBD1 (6 bases). CDR1 is MNHEY and CDR2 is SMNVEV in the germline V gene (reference sequence). V was shortened by 8 bases and J by 3 bases, with 16 bases between the two germline ends. The CDR3 is 14 amino acids. CDR3 nucleotides: TGTGCCAGCGGCCGAACAGGGTCGGACACTGAAGCTTTCTTT. Protein product: CASGRTGSDTEAFF.

This rearrangement joins TRBV7-3 to TRBJ2-5; perhaps TRBD1 as D (7 bases). This CDR3 region has 15 residues. The germline V gene encodes CDR1 SGHTA and CDR2 FQGTGA. Trimming left V 2 bases short and J 1 base short, with 11 bases between. This chain's CDR3 is CASSLAGQSQETQYF. The DNA for the CDR3 is TGTGCCAGCAGCTTAGCGGGACAGAGCCAAGAGACCCAGTACTTC. The whole variable domain, remainder taken from reference TRBV7-3 and TRBJ2-5, is GAGVSQTPSNKVTEKGKYVELRCDPISGHTALYWYRQSLGQGPEFLIYFQGTGAADDSGLPNDRFFAVRPEGSVSTLKIQRTERGDSAVYLCASSLAGQSQETQYFGPGTRLLVL.

A single count supports this clone. V usage is TRBV12-3 or TRBV12-4 and J usage is TRBJ2-5, with D maybe TRBD2 (6 bases). V was cut by 6 bases and J by 4 bases, with 12 bases left in between. The CDR3 is 13 residues long. CDR3 protein: CASRPGGRETQYF. The DNA of the CDR3 is TGTGCCAGCAGGCCCGGGGGTCGAGAGACCCAGTACTTC.

This clone was observed at least ten times. This chain joins TRBV9 and TRBJ2-3, with D perhaps TRBD2 (5 bases). V gave up 0 bases and J gave up 2 bases, with 10 bases separating them. Germline CDR1 and CDR2: SGDLS and YYNGEE. CDR3 size: 15 residues. DNA for the CDR3: TGTGCCAGCAGCGTAGCTGTGGACTCCACAGATACGCAGTATTTT. Its protein product is CASSVAVDSTDTQYF.

The chain is built from TRBV3-1 (or the pseudogene TRBV3-2) and TRBJ2-7, with 10 bases lining up with TRBD1. This CDR3 is built from 18 residues. Germline assignment: CDR1 LGHDT and CDR2 YNNKEL (reference sequence). J lost 0 bases, V lost 0 bases, and 8 bases had no gene match. This chain's CDR3 is CASSQDFGTGASSYEQYF. The CDR3 DNA is TGTGCCAGCAGCCAAGATTTTGGGACAGGGGCGTCCTCCTACGAGCAGTACTTC.

The chain is built from TRBV18 and TRBJ2-7; D possibly corresponds to TRBD2 (6 bases). V lost 3 bases and J lost 2, with 14 bases in between. The CDR3 covers 15 residues. Germline V lookup: CDR1 KGHSH, CDR2 LQKENI. The CDR3: CASSPGGTNTYEQYF. The CDR3 DNA reads as TGTGCCAGCTCACCCGGCGGGACGAATACCTACGAGCAGTACTTC.

V and J are TRBV6-5 and TRBJ1-4; 10 positions match TRBD1. Germline V gene sequence: CDR1 MNHEY, CDR2 SVGAGI. This CDR3 contains 14 residues. Trimming at V came to 4 bases and at J to 6 bases, leaving 2 bases not matched to a gene. In DNA form, the CDR3 reads TGTGCCAGCAGTTCGACAGGGGGCGATGAAAAACTGTTTTTT. Protein: CASSSTGGDEKLFF.

The CDR3 DNA reads as TGTGCCAGCAGTTACTCTACCTTAGTTGCCAGGCGCTATGAAAAACTGTTTTTT. It codes for CASSYSTLVARRYEKLFF. The V and J genes are TRBV6-2 or TRBV6-3 and TRBJ1-4; D is ambiguous. Germline CDR1 is MNHEY and CDR2 is SVGEGT. Deletions cut 0 bases from V and 6 bases from J, with 20 bases between. The CDR3 length is 18 residues.

This clone was seen a few times. This chain uses TRBV5-5 with TRBJ2-2, with D perhaps matching TRBD1 (5 bases). The germline gives CDR1 SGHKS, CDR2 YYEKEE (reference sequence). V was shortened by 4 bases and J by 5 bases, with 18 bases between the two germline ends. CDR3 length: 16 amino acids. CDR3 bases: TGTGCCAGCAGCAAACAACCCGCCGCAGGGACCGGGGAGCTGTTTTTT. Encoded protein: CASSKQPAAGTGELFF. The whole variable domain, filled in from reference TRBV5-5 and TRBJ2-2, reads DAGVTQSPTHLIKTRGQQVTLRCSPISGHKSVSWYQQVLGQGPQFIFQYYEKEERGRGNFPDRFSARQFPNYSSELNVNALLLGDSALYLCASSKQPAAGTGELFFGEGSRLTVL.

Only one count was recorded for this clone. The chain recombines TRBV4-1 with TRBJ2-1; D unclear. Germline-derived CDR1 and CDR2 are MGHRA and YSYEKL. V lost 1 base and J 0 bases, leaving 7 bases between the germline ends. The CDR3 has 15 amino acids. Written as DNA, the CDR3 is TGCGCCAGCAGCCAAGGACTGTCCTCCTACAATGAGCAGTTCTTC. Its protein product is CASSQGLSSYNEQFF.

The genes are TRBV29-1 and TRBJ2-7; TRBD1 agrees at 7 bases. This CDR3 region has 12 residues. Germline V gene sequence: CDR1 SQVTM, CDR2 ANQGSEA. Trimming at V came to 1 base and at J to 3 bases, leaving 0 bases not matched to a gene. The CDR3: CSVEGQGYEQYF. CDR3 bases: TGCAGCGTTGAAGGACAGGGCTACGAGCAGTACTTC.

The chain recombines TRBV18 with TRBJ1-1; TRBD1 might be the D (5 bases). CDR1 is KGHSH, CDR2 LQKENI, per germline. The CDR3 loop spans 14 amino acids. V gave up 2 bases and J gave up 4 bases, with 11 bases separating them. The CDR3 reads CASSPNGGSTEAFF. CDR3 sequence (DNA): TGTGCCAGCTCACCAAACGGGGGGAGCACTGAAGCTTTCTTT. The full variable domain, in which reference TRBV18 and TRBJ1-1 provide the parts outside the CDR3, is NAGVMQNPRHLVRRRGQEARLRCSPMKGHSHVYWYRQLPEEGLKFMVYLQKENIIDESGMPKERFSAEFPKEGPSILRIQQVVRGDSAAYFCASSPNGGSTEAFFGQGTRLTVV.

The chain recombines TRBV6-6 with TRBJ2-1; 9 nucleotides match TRBD2. The CDR3 loop spans 15 amino acids. The V and J ends lost 4 bases and 7 bases, in that order; junction bases with no gene match: 8. CDR1 and CDR2 from the germline V gene are MNHNY and SVGAGI (reference sequence). The CDR3 sequence is CASSSTSGAPNEQFF. The CDR3 DNA reads as TGTGCCAGCAGTTCGACTAGCGGTGCACCAAATGAGCAGTTCTTC.

This rearrangement joins TRBV7-2 to TRBJ2-3; D may be TRBD1 (5 bases). Germline V gene lookup returns CDR1 SGHTA and CDR2 FQGNSA. Trimming left V 1 base short and J 2 bases short, with 10 bases between. The CDR3 spans 15 residues. DNA for the CDR3: TGTGCCAGCAGCTTAGGGGGCTATTCCACAGATACGCAGTATTTT. Translating gives CASSLGGYSTDTQYF.

V is TRBV28 and J is TRBJ2-3; 8 bases line up with TRBD2. The CDR3 extends over 15 amino acids. The V and J ends lost 3 bases and 1 base, in that order; junction bases with no gene match: 3. Germline V gene data show CDR1 as MDHEN and CDR2 as SYDVKM. The CDR3 DNA is TGTGCCAGCAGTTTTGCGGGGGGCCGCACAGATACGCAGTATTTT. It yields the protein CASSFAGGRTDTQYF. The full variable domain, completed using reference TRBV28 and TRBJ2-3, is DVKVTQSSRYLVKRTGEKVFLECVQDMDHENMFWYRQDPGLGLRLIYFSYDVKMKEKGDIPEGYSVSREKKERFSLILESASTNQTSMYLCASSFAGGRTDTQYFGPGTRLTVL.

The chain employs TRBV7-2 and TRBJ2-3; 16 positions agree with TRBD2. The CDR3 is 18 amino acids. Unmatched junction bases numbered 5, after V lost 1 base and J lost 4 bases. Germline CDR1 SGHTA, CDR2 FQGNSA. The CDR3 region is CASSLVGLAGGPADTQYF. The CDR3 DNA is TGTGCCAGCAGCTTAGTGGGACTAGCGGGAGGGCCCGCAGATACGCAGTATTTT.